The clone carrying this TCR beta chain appeared once. CDR1 is LGHNA and CDR2 is YSLEER in the germline V gene. The CDR3 length is 15 residues. Losses at the gene ends were 6 bases for V and 0 bases for J; bases not matched to a gene: 4. The table came from immunoSEQ multiplex PCR; TCRdb's copy has only in-frame clones and leaves some out. In the table there are 20,000 to 25,000 clones, roughly 87% of which are singletons. The data were obtained in a study of T cell changes during pregnancy in multiple sclerosis. The sequencing used CD8+ T cells from peripheral blood mononuclear cells, collected after pregnancy. The chain couples TRBV4-3 to TRBJ2-1; 8 bases agree with TRBD2. This TCR was sampled from a female donor with multiple sclerosis, enrolled in a pregnancy study. The CDR3 coding sequence is TGCGCCAGCAGTCCAAGCGGGAGCTCCTACAATGAGCAGTTCTTC. This encodes CASSPSGSSYNEQFF.